One sample yielded the 31 T cell receptor beta chains listed below, sequenced in a study of technical replicates of blood from a few donors. The method was immunoSEQ multiplex PCR; TCRdb's version includes in-frame clones alone and lacks a portion of them. The sample lists about 79,000 clones; 94% were seen once. The specimen sequenced was T cells isolated from PBMCs. The receptors here all came from a human donor in good health.

The rearrangement joins TRBV4-1 to TRBJ2-5; TRBD2 agrees at 7 bases. Germline V gives CDR1 MGHRA, CDR2 YSYEKL. Trimming at V came to 1 base and at J to 5 bases, leaving 4 bases not matched to a gene. The CDR3 covers 14 residues. CDR3 sequence reads: CASSQGGGRETQYF. CDR3 sequence (DNA): TGCGCCAGCAGCCAAGGCGGGGGTCGGGAGACCCAGTACTTC.

V gene TRBV7-9 combines with J gene TRBJ1-1, with a tentative D call TRBD1 (5 bases). Trimming pared 1 base from V and 0 bases from J, leaving 15 bases between. The CDR3 runs to 17 residues. Germline-derived CDR1 and CDR2 are SEHNR and FQNEAQ (reference sequence). DNA of the CDR3: TGTGCCAGCAGCTTAGGCGGGGCTCATTATATGAACACTGAAGCTTTCTTT. Its translation: CASSLGGAHYMNTEAFF.

The chain uses TRBV27 and TRBJ1-5; D perhaps matches TRBD1 (5 bases). Between the trimmed V and J ends, which lost 8 bases and 4 bases, there was a span of 15 bases. Looked up from germline, CDR1 is MNHEY and CDR2 is SMNVEV (reference sequence). The CDR3 spans 14 residues. CDR3 DNA sequence: TGTGCCAGCCATGAGATAGGGGTGAATCAGCCCCAGCATTTT. As protein: CASHEIGVNQPQHF.

This chain uses TRBV29-1 with TRBJ2-7; 8 bases match TRBD2. J gave up 4 bases and V 7 bases, and 6 bases lay outside the gene matches. The CDR3 runs 12 residues. CDR1 SQVTM and CDR2 ANQGSEA come from the germline V gene. The CDR3 bases are TGCAGCGGCGGGACTAGTTTATACGAGCAGTACTTC. Residues: CSGGTSLYEQYF.

The V gene is TRBV28, the J gene TRBJ1-5; D perhaps matches TRBD1 (5 bases). V lost 5 bases to trimming and J lost 0 bases, with 14 bases between them. Germline-derived CDR1 and CDR2 are MDHEN and SYDVKM. CDR3 length equals 16 residues. The CDR3 loop is CASSTGRVNSNQPQHF. The CDR3 DNA is TGTGCCAGCAGTACCGGCAGGGTTAATAGCAATCAGCCCCAGCATTTT.

The gene calls are TRBV9 and TRBJ2-1; 8 bases line up with TRBD2. This CDR3 contains 17 residues. Trimming removed 1 base from V and 5 bases from J; junction bases left unmatched: 11. The V gene's germline CDR1 is SGDLS and CDR2 YYNGEE. The CDR3 loop reads CASSVRRTGGPHNEQFF. The CDR3 DNA reads TGTGCCAGCAGCGTAAGGAGGACGGGGGGGCCACACAATGAGCAGTTCTTC.

This clone was found a few times. This rearrangement joins TRBV19 to TRBJ2-1, with a possible D match to TRBD2 (6 bases). Germline V gene sequence: CDR1 LNHDA, CDR2 SQIVND (reference sequence). V lost 3 bases to trimming and J lost 0 bases, with 12 bases between them. The CDR3 totals 16 residues. Here the CDR3 DNA reads TGTGCCAGTAGTATGGCTAGCGTCGACTCCTACAATGAGCAGTTCTTC. It translates to CASSMASVDSYNEQFF.

This chain connects TRBV7-2 to TRBJ2-7; D is possibly TRBD1 (5 bases). Per germline, CDR1 SGHTA and CDR2 FQGNSA. Trimming cost V 2 bases and J 3 bases, with 14 bases left between them. The CDR3 is made up of 15 amino acids. In DNA, the CDR3 is TGTGCCAGCAGCTTAAACAACTGGGGCGACTACGAGCAGTACTTC. Amino acids: CASSLNNWGDYEQYF.

The rearrangement links TRBV5-1 to TRBJ2-3, with 7 positions matching TRBD2. The CDR3 consists of 14 residues. Germline CDR1 SGHRS, CDR2 YFSETQ. Losses at the gene ends were 7 bases for V and 4 bases for J; bases not matched to a gene: 9. The CDR3 reads CASSIWEGSDTQYF. The DNA of the CDR3 is TGCGCCAGCTCCATTTGGGAGGGCTCAGATACGCAGTATTTT.

The CDR3 region is CASSHYLAGATTSYEQYF. The CDR3 coding sequence is TGTGCCAGCAGCCATTACCTAGCGGGAGCGACTACCTCCTACGAGCAGTACTTC. This chain uses TRBV13 with TRBJ2-7, with TRBD2 identical over 10 bases. CDR3 length equals 18 residues. Per germline, CDR1 PRHDT and CDR2 FYEKMQ (reference sequence). V lost 5 bases and J lost 0; bases outside the gene matches: 13.

This clone has only one observation. The rearrangement joins TRBV9 to TRBJ2-3; D unresolved. There are 14 residues in the CDR3. The V end was cut by 4 bases, the J end by 5 bases, with 14 bases between. The germline V gene has CDR1 SGDLS and CDR2 YYNGEE. CDR3 protein: CASSTRSTGDTQYF. In nucleotides, the CDR3 is TGTGCCAGCAGCACACGTAGCACGGGAGATACGCAGTATTTT. The full variable domain, rest sourced from reference TRBV9 and TRBJ2-3, is DSGVTQTPKHLITATGQRVTLRCSPRSGDLSVYWYQQSLDQGLQFLIQYYNGEERAKGNILERFSAQQFPDLHSELNLSSLELGDSALYFCASSTRSTGDTQYFGPGTRLTVL.

This sequence joins TRBV6-5 and TRBJ2-7, with D possibly TRBD1 on 6 matching bases. The CDR3 is 12 residues long. CDR1 MNHEY and CDR2 SVGAGI come from the germline V gene. Trimming removed 10 bases from V and 4 bases from J, with 14 bases in between. CDR3 in amino acids: CATRTDRYEQYF. In DNA form, the CDR3 reads TGTGCCACCCGGACAGATCGGTACGAGCAGTACTTC.

This sequence joins TRBV7-2 and TRBJ2-2, with D possibly matching TRBD2 (6 bases). CDR1 and CDR2 (germline): SGHTA, FQGNSA. Deletions cut 3 bases from V and 1 base from J, with 15 bases between. The CDR3 is made up of 17 amino acids. The CDR3 DNA reads TGTGCCAGCAGCTTGGGGCCGGGAGCCTTGAACACCGGGGAGCTGTTTTTT. This translates into CASSLGPGALNTGELFF.

The chain joins TRBV11-2 to TRBJ2-7; 11 nucleotides match TRBD2. Trimming at V came to 3 bases and at J to 2 bases, leaving 12 bases not matched to a gene. Per germline, CDR1 SGHAT and CDR2 FQNNGV. This CDR3 is built from 18 residues. CDR3 sequence: CASSFTSLAGVLAYEQYF. CDR3 coding DNA: TGTGCCAGCAGCTTCACCTCACTAGCGGGAGTGTTGGCCTACGAGCAGTACTTC.

The J gene is TRBJ2-1, the V gene TRBV27; tentatively, D is TRBD1 (6 bases). V shed 10 bases and J shed 0 bases, with 13 bases lying between them. The CDR3 has 14 amino acids. Germline CDR1 MNHEY, CDR2 SMNVEV (reference sequence). Here the CDR3 reads CATADSHSYNEQFF. Here the CDR3 DNA reads TGTGCCACCGCGGACAGTCACTCCTACAATGAGCAGTTCTTC.

This clone was detected only once. The chain employs TRBV9 and TRBJ2-5; 11 nucleotides agree with TRBD2. V was pared by 4 bases and J by 2 bases, with 7 bases of the junction left unmatched. The CDR3 loop spans 16 amino acids. Germline CDR1 SGDLS, CDR2 YYNGEE. CDR3 bases: TGTGCCAGCAGCTTTACTAGCGGGGGCCAACAAGAGACCCAGTACTTC. It translates to CASSFTSGGQQETQYF.

This chain links TRBV7-9 with TRBJ1-4; no clear D. Germline CDR1 and CDR2: SEHNR and FQNEAQ (reference sequence). The CDR3 has 12 residues. V shed 7 bases and J shed 7 bases, with 10 bases lying between them. The CDR3 spells CASTLSGEKLFF. The CDR3 DNA reads as TGTGCCAGCACCCTAAGCGGTGAAAAACTGTTTTTT.

The gene calls are TRBV2 and TRBJ2-7, with D possibly matching TRBD2 (7 bases). The CDR3 length is 14 residues. Trimming took off 4 bases at V and 4 bases at J, with 14 bases between the two ends. CDR1 and CDR2 from the germline V gene are SNHLY and FYNNEI. The CDR3 loop reads CASSGVGGAYEQYF. The CDR3 nucleotides read TGTGCCAGCAGTGGGGTAGGGGGGGCGTACGAGCAGTACTTC.

The chain joins TRBV19 to TRBJ2-3; D gene unclear. The CDR3 contains 11 residues. The V gene's germline CDR1 is LNHDA and CDR2 SQIVND (reference sequence). Trimming removed 6 bases from V and 2 bases from J, with 3 bases in between. The CDR3 here is CASRLTDTQYF. The CDR3 DNA reads as TGTGCCAGTAGACTCACAGATACGCAGTATTTT.

The chain couples TRBV27 to TRBJ2-2, with TRBD1 as a possible D gene (5 bases). The CDR3 covers 14 residues. The V end lost 8 bases, the J end lost 7 bases, and 17 bases lay between the germline ends. Looked up from germline, CDR1 is MNHEY and CDR2 is SMNVEV (reference sequence). Written as DNA, the CDR3 is TGTGCCAGCTCCCCCTCTTGGGGCAGCGGGGAGCTGTTTTTT. It encodes CASSPSWGSGELFF.

This sequence joins TRBV21-1 and TRBJ2-1; the table assigns TRBD2, which was not confirmed against the DNA. TRBV21-1 is marked as a pseudogene. The CDR3 has 15 amino acids. For the CDR3, the DNA is TGTGCCAGCAAGAGTGAGCGGGAGGGATACAATGAGCAGTTCTTC. Translating gives CASKSEREGYNEQFF.

This clone came up a few times. This chain joins TRBV10-1 and TRBJ1-5; maybe TRBD1 (6 bases). This CDR3 spans 14 amino acids. V was cut by 6 bases and J by 3 bases, with 12 bases left in between. Germline V gene data show CDR1 as WNHNN and CDR2 as SYGVQD (reference sequence). CDR3 region: CASSPDRYNQPQHF. As DNA, the CDR3 is TGCGCCAGCAGCCCCGACAGGTACAATCAGCCCCAGCATTTT.

The V gene is TRBV10-2, the J gene TRBJ2-7, with D perhaps TRBD1 (5 bases). The CDR3 runs to 14 residues. Trimming removed 6 bases from V and 7 bases from J, with 19 bases in between. Germline V gives CDR1 WSHSY, CDR2 SAAADI. The CDR3 loop reads CASSRLGRSSEQYF. The CDR3 nucleotides are TGCGCCAGCAGCCGCCTGGGGCGGTCGAGTGAGCAGTACTTC.

The chain employs TRBV2 and TRBJ1-4; D possibly corresponds to TRBD1 (5 bases). The CDR3 has 19 amino acids. Germline V gene sequence: CDR1 SNHLY, CDR2 FYNNEI. The ends were cut back, 3 bases at V and 8 bases at J, with 28 bases in the middle. Here the CDR3 reads CASSEDEGSGTLGAEKLFF. CDR3 in DNA: TGTGCCAGCAGTGAGGATGAAGGCTCAGGGACTCTGGGAGCGGAAAAACTGTTTTTT.

This CDR3 reads CASSGGTGGPLTSYEQYF. Written as DNA, the CDR3 is TGTGCCAGCAGCGGGGGGACAGGGGGTCCCCTCACATCCTACGAGCAGTACTTC. This chain uses TRBV11-2 with TRBJ2-7; 11 nucleotides match TRBD1. The CDR3 spans 18 residues. V gave up 5 bases and J gave up 1 base; unmatched junction bases: 13. CDR1 and CDR2 (germline): SGHAT, FQNNGV.

V gene TRBV27 combines with J gene TRBJ2-1; D gene ambiguous. The CDR3 loop spans 13 amino acids. V was shortened by 3 bases and J by 6 bases, with 9 bases between the two germline ends. Per the germline V gene, CDR1 is MNHEY and CDR2 is SMNVEV (reference sequence). The CDR3 region has the DNA TGTGCCAGCAGTTTTTTGGCTCTCAATGAGCAGTTCTTC. This sequence encodes CASSFLALNEQFF.

The J gene is TRBJ1-4, the V gene TRBV5-1; TRBD1 matches 8 bases. J lost 4 bases, V lost 4 bases, and 6 bases had no gene match. Germline CDR1 and CDR2: SGHRS and YFSETQ. This CDR3 region has 15 residues. The DNA for the CDR3 is TGCGCCAGCAGCGGACAGGGAAGGCTTAATGAAAAACTGTTTTTT. It codes for CASSGQGRLNEKLFF.

The CDR3 loop is CSAELGTGGIEQYF. Here the CDR3 DNA reads TGCAGCGCCGAGTTGGGGACAGGAGGAATAGAGCAGTACTTC. The chain links TRBV29-1 to TRBJ2-7; 8 nucleotides line up with TRBD1. The germline gives CDR1 SQVTM, CDR2 ANQGSEA. This CDR3 is 14 amino acids long. V was clipped by 7 bases and J by 7 bases; unmatched bases: 15.

V gene TRBV18 combines with J gene TRBJ1-5, with a weak D call TRBD1 (5 bases). The CDR3 loop spans 14 amino acids. Between the trimmed V and J ends, which lost 3 bases and 5 bases, there was a span of 11 bases. The germline V gene has CDR1 KGHSH and CDR2 LQKENI. The CDR3 nucleotides read TGTGCCAGCTCACCGCGGCAGGGTCATCAGCCCCAGCATTTT. Residues: CASSPRQGHQPQHF.

The chain combines TRBV5-1 with TRBJ2-3; possibly TRBD2 for D (6 bases). CDR1 and CDR2 from the germline V gene are SGHRS and YFSETQ. This CDR3 spans 14 amino acids. Deletions cut 0 bases from V and 6 bases from J, with 11 bases between. CDR3 sequence: CASSLGGDRDTQYF. The CDR3 nucleotides read TGCGCCAGCAGCTTGGGGGGGGACCGGGATACGCAGTATTTT.

This chain joins TRBV7-6 and TRBJ1-1; weak D call: TRBD1 (6 bases). Germline CDR1 is SGHVS and CDR2 is FNYEAQ. The CDR3 runs 14 residues. The V and J ends lost 6 bases and 4 bases respectively, with 15 bases between them. CDR3 nucleotide sequence: TGTGCCAGCAGTCCAGTCGGGACACGCACTGAAGCTTTCTTT. Translating it yields CASSPVGTRTEAFF.